Below are 19 T cell receptor beta chains sequenced from a single sample in a study of blood T cell repertoires in COVID-19. Clones were read by immunoSEQ multiplex PCR, and TCRdb kept only the in-frame ones, dropping some. The sample has more than 95,000 clones; about four fifths are singletons. Sequenced input: peripheral blood. These receptors originate from a man aged 60 to 75 with acute or convalescent COVID-19.

The gene calls are TRBV7-6 and TRBJ2-3; a weak D match, TRBD1 (6 bases). Germline values: CDR1 SGHVS, CDR2 FNYEAQ. The CDR3 consists of 16 residues. V was clipped by 2 bases and J by 1 base, with 13 bases between them. CDR3 protein: CASSLPRGRGTDTQYF. DNA of the CDR3: TGTGCCAGCAGCTTACCCAGGGGAAGGGGCACAGATACGCAGTATTTT. The whole variable domain, filled in from reference TRBV7-6 and TRBJ2-3, reads GAGVSQSPRYKVTKRGQDVALRCDPISGHVSLYWYRQALGQGPEFLTYFNYEAQQDKSGLPNDRFSAERPEGSISTLTIQRTEQRDSAMYRCASSLPRGRGTDTQYFGPGTRLTVL.

A remark on this clone: Sequence at one end of the junction differs from germline and may be a read error. CDR3 amino acids: CASSDSYLNNEQFF. Here the CDR3 DNA reads TGTGCCAGCAGTGACTCCTACTTAAACAATGAGCAGTTCTTC. This chain uses TRBV6-5 with TRBJ2-1, with D unresolved. This CDR3 spans 14 amino acids. CDR1 is MNHEY and CDR2 is SVGAGI in the germline V gene.

J is TRBJ2-7 and V is TRBV5-1; TRBD1 agrees at 10 bases. The CDR3 is made up of 16 amino acids. After removal of 4 bases from V and 6 bases from J, the junction contained 13 bases not matched to a gene. CDR1 and CDR2 from the germline V gene are SGHRS and YFSETQ. The CDR3 region has the DNA TGCGCCAGCAGCCCGCACTCCGGGACAGGGGAGGGCGAGCAGTACTTC. Its translation: CASSPHSGTGEGEQYF. Full variable domain (remainder filled in from reference TRBV5-1 and TRBJ2-7): KAGVTQTPRYLIKTRGQQVTLSCSPISGHRSVSWYQQTPGQGLQFLFEYFSETQRNKGNFPGRFSGRQFSNSRSEMNVSTLELGDSALYLCASSPHSGTGEGEQYFGPGTRLTVT.

The genes are TRBV24-1 and TRBJ2-3; 8 bases line up with TRBD2. V lost 1 base, J lost 3 bases, and 8 bases stayed unmatched. CDR3 length: 17 amino acids. Germline CDR1 is KGHDR and CDR2 is SFDVKD. The CDR3 reads CATSDLGSGRDTDTQYF. The CDR3 nucleotides are TGTGCCACCAGTGATTTAGGGTCCGGGAGGGATACAGATACGCAGTATTTT.

Only a few counts were recorded for this clone. The chain joins TRBV5-6 to TRBJ2-5, with TRBD1 matching 9 bases. Trimming took 4 bases from V and 5 from J; bases not matched to a gene: 12. CDR3 length equals 16 residues. Germline V CDR1 and CDR2: SGHDT, YYEEEE. CDR3 sequence: CASSIRLTGGKETQYF. The DNA for the CDR3 is TGTGCCAGCAGCATTCGATTGACAGGGGGTAAGGAGACCCAGTACTTC.

The CDR3 DNA sequence: TGTGCCAGCGGGGACAGGTCCTATAATTCACCCCTCCACTTT. Translated, it gives CASGDRSYNSPLHF. This chain joins TRBV27 and TRBJ1-6, with 8 bases that match TRBD1. V dropped 8 bases and J dropped 1; count of bases not matched to a gene: 1. The germline V gene encodes CDR1 MNHEY and CDR2 SMNVEV (reference sequence). The CDR3 length is 14 residues.

This chain joins TRBV27 and TRBJ1-2, with a tentative D call TRBD1 (6 bases). Germline assignment: CDR1 MNHEY and CDR2 SMNVEV (reference sequence). Trimming shortened V by 3 bases and J by 7 bases, and 12 bases separated the two germline ends. The CDR3 has 13 residues. CDR3 region: CASSFSGAGGYTF. As DNA, the CDR3 is TGTGCCAGCAGTTTTTCAGGGGCTGGTGGCTACACCTTC.

J is TRBJ2-7 and V is TRBV5-1; 8 positions match TRBD1. Germline assignment: CDR1 SGHRS and CDR2 YFSETQ. V shed 4 bases, J shed 3 bases, and the junction held 6 bases outside the gene matches. The CDR3 consists of 14 residues. CDR3 amino acids: CASSTGQVGYEQYF. CDR3 nucleotides: TGCGCCAGCAGCACGGGACAGGTAGGCTACGAGCAGTACTTC.

The chain combines TRBV7-9 with TRBJ1-4; TRBD1 matches 7 bases. Germline trimming cut 2 bases from V and 5 bases from J; bases unmatched to any gene: 5. Per germline, CDR1 SEHNR and CDR2 FQNEAQ (reference sequence). This CDR3 is built from 15 residues. The CDR3, as DNA: TGTGCCAGCAGCTTAAGGGACAGAAGAAATGAAAAACTGTTTTTT. This codes for CASSLRDRRNEKLFF. Supplemented by reference TRBV7-9 and TRBJ1-4, the full variable domain reads DTGVSQNPRHKITKRGQNVTFRCDPISEHNRLYWYRQTLGQGPEFLTYFQNEAQLEKSRLLSDRFSAERPKGSFSTLEIQRTEQGDSAMYLCASSLRDRRNEKLFFGSGTQLSVL.

The chain is built from TRBV7-9 and TRBJ1-1; TRBD1 matches at 7 bases. Germline CDR1 and CDR2: SEHNR and FQNEAQ (reference sequence). The CDR3 consists of 14 residues. V shed 2 bases, J shed 5 bases, and the junction held 5 bases outside the gene matches. The CDR3 is CASSLTGVTTEAFF. The CDR3 nucleotides read TGTGCCAGCAGCTTAACAGGGGTTACGACTGAAGCTTTCTTT.

This clone turned up a few times. The J gene is TRBJ2-1, the V gene TRBV7-2, with TRBD2 identical over 7 bases. The J segment lost 0 bases and the V segment lost 1 base, leaving 6 bases of the junction unmatched. This CDR3 has 17 residues. The germline gives CDR1 SGHTA, CDR2 FQGNSA. The CDR3: CASSLVGGSSSYNEQFF. The DNA of the CDR3 is TGTGCCAGCAGCTTAGTAGGCGGGAGCAGCTCCTACAATGAGCAGTTCTTC.

The rearrangement joins TRBV10-3 to TRBJ2-7, with 10 bases matching TRBD2. Trimming removed 10 bases from V and 2 bases from J; junction bases left unmatched: 8. The CDR3 has 14 amino acids. Per the germline V gene, CDR1 is ENHRY and CDR2 is SYGVKD. The CDR3 is CASRTSGVTYEQYF. As DNA, the CDR3 is TGTGCCAGCCGGACTAGCGGTGTTACCTACGAGCAGTACTTC.

This chain joins TRBV7-3 and TRBJ1-2, with 7 bases aligning to TRBD1. V shed 1 base and J 4 bases; nucleotides not matched to a gene: 9. The length of the CDR3 is 16 residues. Germline assignment: CDR1 SGHTA and CDR2 FQGTGA. CDR3 nucleotides: TGTGCCAGCAGCTTAATAGGACAGGCCGCAGTCTATGGCTACACCTTC. Residues: CASSLIGQAAVYGYTF. Variable domain in full (rest from reference TRBV7-3 and TRBJ1-2): GAGVSQTPSNKVTEKGKYVELRCDPISGHTALYWYRQSLGQGPEFLIYFQGTGAADDSGLPNDRFFAVRPEGSVSTLKIQRTERGDSAVYLCASSLIGQAAVYGYTFGSGTRLTVV.

V gene TRBV6-1 combines with J gene TRBJ1-5; a possible D gene is TRBD1 (6 bases). The CDR3 extends over 17 amino acids. CDR1 is MNHNS, CDR2 SASEGT, per germline. The V and J ends lost 4 bases and 3 bases respectively, with 19 bases between them. In DNA form, the CDR3 reads TGTGCCAGCAGTGGACCCAGTTGGGGGGGCATCAATCAGCCCCAGCATTTT. Translation gives CASSGPSWGGINQPQHF.

The chain recombines TRBV7-3 with TRBJ2-2; D remains ambiguous. Per the germline V gene, CDR1 is SGHTA and CDR2 is FQGTGA. The CDR3 covers 14 residues. V was shortened by 5 bases and J by 2 bases, with 9 bases between the two germline ends. For the CDR3, the DNA is TGTGCCAGCAGCCAAATAACAAACACCGGGGAGCTGTTTTTT. Residues: CASSQITNTGELFF.

The V and J genes are TRBV24-1 and TRBJ1-2; D gene ambiguous. This CDR3 is 14 amino acids long. V dropped 0 bases and J dropped 2 bases, with 6 bases sitting between them. Germline-derived CDR1 and CDR2 are KGHDR and SFDVKD. The CDR3 sequence is CATSDLLLNYGYTF. CDR3 nucleotides: TGTGCCACCAGTGATTTGCTCCTGAACTATGGCTACACCTTC.

The V call is TRBV7-2, the J call TRBJ2-6; D is uncertain. The CDR3 length is 14 residues. Germline assignment: CDR1 SGHTA and CDR2 FQGNSA. Between the trimmed V and J ends, which lost 3 bases and 6 bases, there was a span of 9 bases. CDR3 DNA sequence: TGTGCCAGCAGCTTTAACATTGCGGCCAACGTCCTGACTTTC. It codes for CASSFNIAANVLTF.

The chain recombines TRBV2 with TRBJ2-2; no clear D gene. The V and J ends lost 4 bases and 1 base respectively, with 7 bases between them. Germline V gives CDR1 SNHLY, CDR2 FYNNEI. The CDR3 has 14 residues. The CDR3: CASSARMNTGELFF. For the CDR3, the DNA is TGTGCCAGCAGTGCCAGGATGAACACCGGGGAGCTGTTTTTT. The variable domain in full, completed from reference TRBV2 and TRBJ2-2, reads EPEVTQTPSHQVTQMGQEVILRCVPISNHLYFYWYRQILGQKVEFLVSFYNNEISEKSEIFDDQFSVERPDGSNFTLKIRSTKLEDSAMYFCASSARMNTGELFFGEGSRLTVL.

V is TRBV30 and J is TRBJ1-2, with TRBD1 as a possible D gene (5 bases). The CDR3 is 12 amino acids. V was cut by 1 base and J by 8 bases, with 11 bases left in between. In germline, CDR1 is GTSNPN, CDR2 SVGIG (reference sequence). The CDR3 protein is CAWSGGGLGYTF. Written as DNA, the CDR3 is TGTGCCTGGAGTGGGGGGGGACTCGGCTACACCTTC.